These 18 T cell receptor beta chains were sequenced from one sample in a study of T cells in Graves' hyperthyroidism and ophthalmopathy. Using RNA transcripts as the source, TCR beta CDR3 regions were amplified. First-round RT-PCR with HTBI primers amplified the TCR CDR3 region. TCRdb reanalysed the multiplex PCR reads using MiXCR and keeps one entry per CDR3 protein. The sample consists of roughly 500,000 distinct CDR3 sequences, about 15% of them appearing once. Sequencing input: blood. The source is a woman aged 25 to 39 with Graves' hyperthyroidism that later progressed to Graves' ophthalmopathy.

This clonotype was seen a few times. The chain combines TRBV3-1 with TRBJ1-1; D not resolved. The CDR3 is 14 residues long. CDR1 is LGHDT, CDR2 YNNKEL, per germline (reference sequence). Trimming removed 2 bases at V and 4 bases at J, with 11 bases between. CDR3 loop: CASSQNDDSTEAFF. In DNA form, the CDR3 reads TGTGCCAGCAGCCAAAATGATGATAGCACTGAAGCTTTCTTT.

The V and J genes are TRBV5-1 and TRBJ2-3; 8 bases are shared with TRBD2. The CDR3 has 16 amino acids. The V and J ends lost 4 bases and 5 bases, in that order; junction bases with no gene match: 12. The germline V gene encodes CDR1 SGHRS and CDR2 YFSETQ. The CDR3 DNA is TGCGCCAGCAGCGAAGATCGTAGCGGGATGGGAGATACGCAGTATTTT. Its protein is CASSEDRSGMGDTQYF. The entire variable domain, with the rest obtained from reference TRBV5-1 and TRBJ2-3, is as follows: KAGVTQTPRYLIKTRGQQVTLSCSPISGHRSVSWYQQTPGQGLQFLFEYFSETQRNKGNFPGRFSGRQFSNSRSEMNVSTLELGDSALYLCASSEDRSGMGDTQYFGPGTRLTVL.

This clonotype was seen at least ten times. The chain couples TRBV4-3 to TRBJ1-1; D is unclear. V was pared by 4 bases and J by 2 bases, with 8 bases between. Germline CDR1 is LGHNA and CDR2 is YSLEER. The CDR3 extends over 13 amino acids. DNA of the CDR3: TGCGCCAGCAGCCGGCAGAAAAACACTGAAGCTTTCTTT. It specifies CASSRQKNTEAFF.

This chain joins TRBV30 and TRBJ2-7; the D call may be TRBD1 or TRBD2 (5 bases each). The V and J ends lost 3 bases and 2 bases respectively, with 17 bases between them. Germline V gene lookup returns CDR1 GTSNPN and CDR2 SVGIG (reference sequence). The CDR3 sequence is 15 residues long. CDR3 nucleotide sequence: TGTGCCTGGAGCCCCCCCGGGGCGCCTACCTACGAGCAGTACTTC. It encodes CAWSPPGAPTYEQYF.

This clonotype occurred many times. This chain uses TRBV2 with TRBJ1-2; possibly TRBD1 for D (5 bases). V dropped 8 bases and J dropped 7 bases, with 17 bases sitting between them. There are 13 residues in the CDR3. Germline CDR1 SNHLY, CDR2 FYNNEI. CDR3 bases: TGTGCCAGCGACCGGGACCGTGGCGGTGGCTACACCTTC. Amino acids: CASDRDRGGGYTF. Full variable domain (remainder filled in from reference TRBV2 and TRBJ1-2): EPEVTQTPSHQVTQMGQEVILRCVPISNHLYFYWYRQILGQKVEFLVSFYNNEISEKSEIFDDQFSVERPDGSNFTLKIRSTKLEDSAMYFCASDRDRGGGYTFGSGTRLTVV.

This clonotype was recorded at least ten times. The CDR3 reads CASGTGQNEKLFF. CDR3 bases: TGTGCCAGCGGAACGGGACAAAATGAAAAACTGTTTTTT. The rearrangement uses TRBV6-1 and TRBJ1-4; the D gene is possibly TRBD1 (6 bases). Per germline, CDR1 MNHNS and CDR2 SASEGT. This CDR3 has 13 amino acids. The germline V and J ends were trimmed by 8 bases and 5 bases, with 12 bases remaining between them.

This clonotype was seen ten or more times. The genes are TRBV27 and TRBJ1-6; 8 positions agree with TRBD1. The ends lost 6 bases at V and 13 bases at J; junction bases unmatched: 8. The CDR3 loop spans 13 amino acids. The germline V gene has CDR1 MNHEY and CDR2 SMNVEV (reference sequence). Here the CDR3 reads CASRDRASSPLHF. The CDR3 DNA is TGTGCCAGCAGGGACAGGGCTTCCTCGCCCCTCCACTTT.

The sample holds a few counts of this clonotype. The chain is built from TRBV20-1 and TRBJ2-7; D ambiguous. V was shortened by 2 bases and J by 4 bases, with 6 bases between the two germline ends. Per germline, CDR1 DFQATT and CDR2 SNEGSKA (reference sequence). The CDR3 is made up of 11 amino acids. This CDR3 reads CSARRGYEQYF. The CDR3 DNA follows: TGCAGTGCTAGACGTGGGTACGAGCAGTACTTC.

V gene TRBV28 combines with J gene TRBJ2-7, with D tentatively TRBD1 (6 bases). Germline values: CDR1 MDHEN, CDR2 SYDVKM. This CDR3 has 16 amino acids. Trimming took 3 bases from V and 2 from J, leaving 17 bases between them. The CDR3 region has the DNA TGTGCCAGCAGTTTCCTAAGGGGGTCCATCGCCTACGAGCAGTACTTC. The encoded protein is CASSFLRGSIAYEQYF.

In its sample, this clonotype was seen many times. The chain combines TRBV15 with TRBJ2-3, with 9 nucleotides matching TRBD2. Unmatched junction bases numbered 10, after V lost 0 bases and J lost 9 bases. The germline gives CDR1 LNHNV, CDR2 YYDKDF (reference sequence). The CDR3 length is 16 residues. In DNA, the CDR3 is TGTGCCACCAGCAGAGATCTTAGCGGGGGCCCGGGGACGCAGTATTTT. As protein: CATSRDLSGGPGTQYF.

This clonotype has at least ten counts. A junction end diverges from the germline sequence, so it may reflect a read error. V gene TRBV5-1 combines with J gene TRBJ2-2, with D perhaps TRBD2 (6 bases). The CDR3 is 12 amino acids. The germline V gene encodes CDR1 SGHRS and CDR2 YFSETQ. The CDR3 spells CASRLGGGELFF. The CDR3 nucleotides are TGCGCCAGCAGATTGGGAGGAGGGGAGCTGTTTTTT.

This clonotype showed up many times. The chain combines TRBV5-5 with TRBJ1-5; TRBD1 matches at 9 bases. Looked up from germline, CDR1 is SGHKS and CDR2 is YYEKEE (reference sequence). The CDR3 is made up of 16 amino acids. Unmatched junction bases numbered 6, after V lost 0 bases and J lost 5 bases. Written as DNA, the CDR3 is TGTGCCAGCAGCTTGGCAGGGGGACAGGGCTATCAGCCCCAGCATTTT. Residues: CASSLAGGQGYQPQHF.

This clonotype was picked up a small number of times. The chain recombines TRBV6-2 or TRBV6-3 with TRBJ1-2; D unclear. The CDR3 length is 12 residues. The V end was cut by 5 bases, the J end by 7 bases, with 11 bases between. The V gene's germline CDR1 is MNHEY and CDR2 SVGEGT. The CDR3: CASSEAEGGYTF. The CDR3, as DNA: TGTGCCAGCAGTGAGGCCGAGGGTGGCTACACCTTC.

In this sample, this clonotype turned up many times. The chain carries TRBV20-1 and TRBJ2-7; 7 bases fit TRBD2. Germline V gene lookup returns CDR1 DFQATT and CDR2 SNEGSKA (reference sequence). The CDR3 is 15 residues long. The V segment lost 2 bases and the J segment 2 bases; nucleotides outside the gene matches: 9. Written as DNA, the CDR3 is TGCAGTGCTAGACCACTAGCGCCCGACCCCTACGAGCAGTACTTC. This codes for CSARPLAPDPYEQYF.

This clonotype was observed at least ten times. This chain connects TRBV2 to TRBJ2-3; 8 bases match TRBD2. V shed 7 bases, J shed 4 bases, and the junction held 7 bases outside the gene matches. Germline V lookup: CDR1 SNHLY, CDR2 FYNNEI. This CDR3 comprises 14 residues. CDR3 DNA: TGTGCCAGCACCGTAGCGGGAAGCGCAGATACGCAGTATTTT. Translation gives CASTVAGSADTQYF.

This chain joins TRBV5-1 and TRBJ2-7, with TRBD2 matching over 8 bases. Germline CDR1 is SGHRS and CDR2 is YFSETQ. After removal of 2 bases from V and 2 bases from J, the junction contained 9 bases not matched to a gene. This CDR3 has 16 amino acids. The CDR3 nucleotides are TGCGCCAGCAGCTTAGACTCTAGCGGGTTCCCCTACGAGCAGTACTTC. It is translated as CASSLDSSGFPYEQYF.

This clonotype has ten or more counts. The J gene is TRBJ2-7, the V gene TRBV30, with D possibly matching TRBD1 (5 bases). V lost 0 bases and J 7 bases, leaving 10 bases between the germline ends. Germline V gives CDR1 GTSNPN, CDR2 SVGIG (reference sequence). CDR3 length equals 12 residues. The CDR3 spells CAWSVPGAEQYF. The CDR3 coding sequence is TGTGCCTGGAGTGTACCTGGGGCGGAGCAGTACTTC.

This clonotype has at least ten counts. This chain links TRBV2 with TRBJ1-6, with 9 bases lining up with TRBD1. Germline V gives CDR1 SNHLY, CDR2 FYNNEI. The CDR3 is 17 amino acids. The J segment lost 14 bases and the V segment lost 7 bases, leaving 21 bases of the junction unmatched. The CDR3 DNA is TGTGCCAGCAAATCACGTTCCTGGACAGGGGAGGGGACAGCCCTCCACTTT. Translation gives CASKSRSWTGEGTALHF.